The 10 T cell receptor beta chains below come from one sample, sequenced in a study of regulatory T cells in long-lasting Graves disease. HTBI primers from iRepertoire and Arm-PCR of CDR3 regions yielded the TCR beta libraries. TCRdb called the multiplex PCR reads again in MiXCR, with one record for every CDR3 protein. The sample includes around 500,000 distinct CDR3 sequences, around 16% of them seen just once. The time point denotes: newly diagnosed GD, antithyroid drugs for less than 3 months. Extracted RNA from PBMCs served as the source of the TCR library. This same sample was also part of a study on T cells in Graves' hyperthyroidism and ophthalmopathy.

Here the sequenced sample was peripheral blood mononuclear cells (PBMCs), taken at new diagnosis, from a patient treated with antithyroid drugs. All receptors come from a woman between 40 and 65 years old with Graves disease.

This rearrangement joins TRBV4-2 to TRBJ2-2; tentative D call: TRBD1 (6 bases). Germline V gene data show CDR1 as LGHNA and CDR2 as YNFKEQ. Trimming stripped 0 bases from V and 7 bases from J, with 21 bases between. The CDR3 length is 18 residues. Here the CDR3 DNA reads TGTGCCAGCAGCCAAGATCCCATCCGTGGTGGGGGCGGCGGGGAGCTGTTTTTT. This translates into CASSQDPIRGGGGGELFF.

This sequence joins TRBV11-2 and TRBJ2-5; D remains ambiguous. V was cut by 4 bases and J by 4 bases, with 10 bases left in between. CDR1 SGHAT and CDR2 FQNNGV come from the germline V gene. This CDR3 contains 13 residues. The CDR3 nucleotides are TGTGCCAGCAGCTCATTCGGCCGAGAGACCCAGTACTTC. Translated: CASSSFGRETQYF.

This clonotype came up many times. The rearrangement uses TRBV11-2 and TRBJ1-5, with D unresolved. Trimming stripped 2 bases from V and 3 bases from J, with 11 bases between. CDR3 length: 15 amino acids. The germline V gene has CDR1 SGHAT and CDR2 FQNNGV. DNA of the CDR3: TGTGCCAGCAGCTTATCTGGCGGAACCAATCAGCCCCAGCATTTT. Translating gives CASSLSGGTNQPQHF.

The DNA of the CDR3 is TGTGCCAGCAGCCAGTGGGACAGGGGGAACACTGAAGCTTTCTTT. The encoded protein is CASSQWDRGNTEAFF. The chain recombines TRBV13 with TRBJ1-1; 10 bases align to TRBD1. CDR1 is PRHDT, CDR2 FYEKMQ, per germline (reference sequence). After removal of 5 bases from V and 1 base from J, the junction contained 4 bases not matched to a gene. The CDR3 spans 15 residues.

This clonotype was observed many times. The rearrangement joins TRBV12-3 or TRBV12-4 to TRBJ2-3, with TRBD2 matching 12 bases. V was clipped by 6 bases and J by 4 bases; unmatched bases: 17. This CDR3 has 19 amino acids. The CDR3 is CASRPTPGLRTSGADTQYF. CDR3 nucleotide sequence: TGTGCCAGCAGACCGACGCCGGGACTTAGGACTAGCGGGGCAGATACGCAGTATTTT.

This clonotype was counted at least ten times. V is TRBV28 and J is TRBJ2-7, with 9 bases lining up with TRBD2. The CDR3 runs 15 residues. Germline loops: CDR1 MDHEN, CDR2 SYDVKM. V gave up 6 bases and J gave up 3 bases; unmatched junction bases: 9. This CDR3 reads CASSPGSAGGYEQYF. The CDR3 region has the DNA TGTGCCAGCAGCCCCGGTTCAGCGGGGGGCTACGAGCAGTACTTC.

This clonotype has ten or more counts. Written as DNA, the CDR3 is TGTGCCAGCAGCTTTGGCGGCAGCCGCGGGGAGCAGTTCTTC. It specifies CASSFGGSRGEQFF. The chain is built from TRBV7-2 and TRBJ2-1; weak D call: TRBD2 (5 bases). CDR1 is SGHTA and CDR2 is FQGNSA in the germline V gene. This CDR3 comprises 14 residues. V lost 3 bases to trimming and J lost 10 bases, with 16 bases between them.

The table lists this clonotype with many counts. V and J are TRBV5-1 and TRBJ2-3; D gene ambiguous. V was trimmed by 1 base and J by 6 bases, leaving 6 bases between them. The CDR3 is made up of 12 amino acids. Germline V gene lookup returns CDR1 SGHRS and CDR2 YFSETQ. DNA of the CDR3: TGCGCCAGCAGCTTGAGTATGGATACGCAGTATTTT. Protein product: CASSLSMDTQYF. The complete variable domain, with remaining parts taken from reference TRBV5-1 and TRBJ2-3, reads KAGVTQTPRYLIKTRGQQVTLSCSPISGHRSVSWYQQTPGQGLQFLFEYFSETQRNKGNFPGRFSGRQFSNSRSEMNVSTLELGDSALYLCASSLSMDTQYFGPGTRLTVL.

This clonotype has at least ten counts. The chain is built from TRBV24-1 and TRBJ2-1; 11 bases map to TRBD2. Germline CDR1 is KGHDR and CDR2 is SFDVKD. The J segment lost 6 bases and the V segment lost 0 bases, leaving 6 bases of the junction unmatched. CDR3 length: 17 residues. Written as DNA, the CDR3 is TGTGCCACCAGTGATTTGAGTCTAGCGGGGGGATCCAATGAGCAGTTCTTC. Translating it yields CATSDLSLAGGSNEQFF.

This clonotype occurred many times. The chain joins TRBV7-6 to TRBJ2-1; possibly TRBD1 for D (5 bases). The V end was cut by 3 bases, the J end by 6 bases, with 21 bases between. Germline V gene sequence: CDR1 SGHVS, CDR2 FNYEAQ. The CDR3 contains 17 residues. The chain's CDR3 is CASSFSGIGRRRNEQFF. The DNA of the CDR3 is TGTGCCAGCAGCTTTTCAGGGATAGGCCGGCGGCGCAATGAGCAGTTCTTC.